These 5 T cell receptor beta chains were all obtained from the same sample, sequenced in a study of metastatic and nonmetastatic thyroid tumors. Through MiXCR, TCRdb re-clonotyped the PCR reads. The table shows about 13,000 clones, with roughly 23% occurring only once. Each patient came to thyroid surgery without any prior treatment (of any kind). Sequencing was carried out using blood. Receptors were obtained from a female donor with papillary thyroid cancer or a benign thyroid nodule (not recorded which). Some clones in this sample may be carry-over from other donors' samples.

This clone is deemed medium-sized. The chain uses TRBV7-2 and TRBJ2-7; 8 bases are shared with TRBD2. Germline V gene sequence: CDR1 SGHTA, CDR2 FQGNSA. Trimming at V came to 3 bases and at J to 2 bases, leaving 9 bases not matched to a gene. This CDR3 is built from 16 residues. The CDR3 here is CASSLASGTSTYEQYF. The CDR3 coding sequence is TGTGCCAGCAGCTTGGCGTCCGGGACTAGTACCTACGAGCAGTACTTC.

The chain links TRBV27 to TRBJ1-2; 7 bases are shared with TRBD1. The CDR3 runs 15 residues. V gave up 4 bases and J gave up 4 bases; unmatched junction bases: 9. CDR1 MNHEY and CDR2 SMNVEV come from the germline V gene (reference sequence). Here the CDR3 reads CASSSRQGALYGYTF. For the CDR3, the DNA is TGTGCCAGCAGTTCCCGACAGGGTGCCCTCTATGGCTACACCTTC.

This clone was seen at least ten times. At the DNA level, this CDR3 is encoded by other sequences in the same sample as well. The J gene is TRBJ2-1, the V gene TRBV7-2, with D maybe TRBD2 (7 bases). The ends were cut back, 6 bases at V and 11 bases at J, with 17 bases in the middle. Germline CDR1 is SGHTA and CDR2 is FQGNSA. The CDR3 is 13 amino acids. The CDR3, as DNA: TGTGCCAGCAGTACTCCTGGGGGGGGCCAGCAGTTCTTC. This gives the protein CASSTPGGGQQFF.

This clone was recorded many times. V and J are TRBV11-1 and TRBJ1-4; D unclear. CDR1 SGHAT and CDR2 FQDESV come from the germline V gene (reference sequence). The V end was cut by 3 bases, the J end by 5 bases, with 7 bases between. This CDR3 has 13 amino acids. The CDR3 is CASSFGRNEKLFF. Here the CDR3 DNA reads TGTGCCAGCAGCTTTGGCAGGAATGAAAAACTGTTTTTT.

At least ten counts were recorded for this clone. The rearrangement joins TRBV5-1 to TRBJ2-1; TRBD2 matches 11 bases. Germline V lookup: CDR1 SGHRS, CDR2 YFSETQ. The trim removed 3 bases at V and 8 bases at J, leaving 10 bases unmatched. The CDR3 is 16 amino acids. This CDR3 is CASSYVAGGDVDEQFF. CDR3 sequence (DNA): TGCGCCAGCAGCTATGTAGCGGGGGGGGATGTGGATGAGCAGTTCTTC.